This entry lists 19 T cell receptor beta chains sequenced from one sample in a study of metastatic and nonmetastatic thyroid tumors. No patient had received any treatment before thyroid surgery. TCRdb reanalyzed the PCR reads via MiXCR. The sample consists of 7,000 to 9,500 clones, approximately 22% of them appearing once. The sequenced material came from adjacent normal tissue. Receptor source: a female donor with papillary thyroid cancer or a benign thyroid nodule (not recorded which). Some clones in this sample may be carry-over from other donors' samples.

This clone is medium-sized (0.01 to 0.1%) in the sample. The chain carries TRBV7-2 and TRBJ2-1, with a weak D call TRBD1 (8 bases). Germline V lookup: CDR1 SGHTA, CDR2 FQGNSA. V lost 0 bases, J lost 9 bases, and 12 bases lay in between. CDR3 length: 14 amino acids. CDR3 DNA sequence: TGTGCCAGCAGCTTAGCGTACAGGGGGGGTGAGCAGTTCTTC. Translation gives CASSLAYRGGEQFF.

This clone has ten or more counts. This sequence joins TRBV5-6 and TRBJ1-1, with 7 bases identical to TRBD1. Germline-derived CDR1 and CDR2 are SGHDT and YYEEEE. The CDR3 loop spans 15 amino acids. After removal of 2 bases from V and 4 bases from J, the junction contained 8 bases not matched to a gene. CDR3 DNA: TGTGCCAGCAGCTTCGGGACAGTGTTACGCACTGAAGCTTTCTTT. It codes for CASSFGTVLRTEAFF.

The CDR3 sequence is CASSLFGQGHEQYF. Here the CDR3 DNA reads TGTGCCAGCAGCCTCTTCGGACAGGGCCACGAGCAGTACTTC. The genes are TRBV6-2 or TRBV6-3 and TRBJ2-7; TRBD1 matches 8 bases. CDR1 is MNHEY and CDR2 is SVGEGT in the germline V gene. CDR3 length: 14 amino acids. V trimming: 6 bases; J trimming: 5 bases; junction bases outside the gene matches: 9.

By share of the sample, this clone is medium-sized. CDR3 region: CASSPLNSGSNYEQYF. The DNA for the CDR3 is TGTGCCAGTAGTCCCCTGAATAGCGGGAGTAACTACGAGCAGTACTTC. This chain joins TRBV19 and TRBJ2-7, with 9 positions matching TRBD2. The CDR3 is 16 residues long. With 5 bases clipped from V and 3 bases from J, the junction kept 11 bases outside the gene matches. Germline V gene lookup returns CDR1 LNHDA and CDR2 SQIVND (reference sequence).

Many counts were recorded for this clone. Since no conserved phenylalanine or tryptophan closes the CDR3, a read error is the likely cause. The chain joins TRBV11-2 to TRBJ1-2; D call uncertain. Germline V gene data show CDR1 as SGHAT and CDR2 as FQNNGV. V was clipped by 5 bases and J by 8 bases, with 12 bases between them. The CDR3 extends over 12 amino acids. The CDR3 DNA follows: TGTGCCAGCAGCGCTACAGACTCCGGCTACACCCTC. Its translation is CASSATDSGYTL.

The rearrangement joins TRBV6-2 or TRBV6-3 to TRBJ2-1, with 10 bases identical to TRBD2. In germline, CDR1 is MNHEY, CDR2 SVGEGT. The CDR3 contains 19 residues. Unmatched junction bases numbered 16, after V lost 5 bases and J lost 3 bases. The CDR3 bases are TGTGCCAGCAGTCGATTGGCAGTTGCTAGCGGGAGTGGCTACAATGAGCAGTTCTTC. Amino acids: CASSRLAVASGSGYNEQFF.

Worth noting for this clone: The final CDR3 position lacks the conserved phenylalanine or tryptophan, pointing to a likely read error. This chain links TRBV5-1 with TRBJ2-6; D remains unclear. CDR3 length: 16 residues. Per germline, CDR1 SGHRS and CDR2 YFSETQ. The chain's CDR3 is CASNPGSYSRANVLTY. Written as DNA, the CDR3 is TGCGCCAGCAACCCGGGCTCCTACTCTCGGGCCAACGTCCTGACTTAC.

This clone is a singleton in its sample. V usage is TRBV5-1 and J usage is TRBJ2-7; 7 bases match TRBD2. CDR1 SGHRS and CDR2 YFSETQ come from the germline V gene. J gave up 5 bases and V 4 bases, and 12 bases lay outside the gene matches. This CDR3 comprises 15 residues. CDR3: CASSPWEGQRNEQYF. The CDR3 nucleotides read TGCGCCAGCAGCCCGTGGGAGGGCCAGAGAAACGAGCAGTACTTC.

The chain joins TRBV28 to TRBJ2-7, with 8 bases lining up with TRBD1. This CDR3 comprises 14 residues. J was trimmed by 2 bases and V by 10 bases; bases with no gene match: 10. Germline V gene sequence: CDR1 MDHEN, CDR2 SYDVKM. The CDR3 DNA reads as TGTGCCACCGCCCCGGACAGGGCGGCCTACGAGCAGTACTTC. It is translated as CATAPDRAAYEQYF.

V gene TRBV20-1 combines with J gene TRBJ2-4; possibly TRBD1 for D (5 bases). This CDR3 has 13 residues. The V gene's germline CDR1 is DFQATT and CDR2 SNEGSKA (reference sequence). V dropped 1 base and J dropped 7 bases, with 11 bases sitting between them. This chain's CDR3 is CSARAGSKNIQYF. In DNA form, the CDR3 reads TGCAGTGCTAGAGCAGGGTCAAAGAACATTCAGTACTTC.

This clone was found many times. This chain links TRBV19 with TRBJ2-2; 9 bases agree with TRBD2. With V trimmed by 1 base and J by 6 bases, 15 bases remained unmatched. The germline V gene encodes CDR1 LNHDA and CDR2 SQIVND (reference sequence). This CDR3 is built from 19 residues. The CDR3 sequence: CASSIAPPCWRGGPGELFF. For the CDR3, the DNA is TGTGCCAGTAGTATAGCACCCCCGTGTTGGCGGGGGGGGCCCGGGGAGCTGTTTTTT.

This clone has just a few counts. This could be a read error, since a much larger clone is one nucleotide away. The chain is built from TRBV20-1 and TRBJ2-5; 7 nucleotides agree with TRBD2. The V segment lost 6 bases and the J segment 8 bases; nucleotides outside the gene matches: 9. There are 12 residues in the CDR3. CDR1 is DFQATT and CDR2 is SNEGSKA in the germline V gene (reference sequence). CDR3 amino acids: CSAGTNVKTQYF. The DNA of the CDR3 is TGCAGTGCGGGGACTAACGTGAAAACCCAGTACTTC.

This clone has a count of ten or more. The chain combines TRBV18 with TRBJ2-7; D could derive from TRBD1 or TRBD2 (5 bases each). Germline V gene data show CDR1 as KGHSH and CDR2 as LQKENI. The V end was cut by 2 bases, the J end by 4 bases, with 6 bases between. This CDR3 is built from 12 residues. The CDR3: CASSPGGYEQYF. For the CDR3, the DNA is TGTGCCAGCTCACCAGGGGGTTACGAGCAGTACTTC.

The rearrangement joins TRBV6-1 to TRBJ1-3, with D uncertain. Germline assignment: CDR1 MNHNS and CDR2 SASEGT. V lost 4 bases to trimming and J lost 0 bases, with 16 bases between them. This CDR3 has 17 residues. CDR3 amino acids: CASSVVRFYYSGNTIYF. CDR3 nucleotides: TGTGCCAGCAGTGTGGTGAGGTTTTACTACTCTGGAAACACCATATATTTT.

In the case of this clone: A read error may be the cause here, since a much bigger clone is one base away. It is likely a read error, because the conserved phenylalanine at the end of the CDR3 is missing. Other DNA sequences in the same sample also yield this CDR3. This rearrangement joins TRBV30 to TRBJ2-7; TRBD2 might be the D (5 bases). Germline CDR1 GTSNPN, CDR2 SVGIG (reference sequence). Trimming cost V 8 bases and J 3 bases, with 17 bases left between them. The CDR3 consists of 13 residues. CDR3 sequence reads: CARLFLRDYEQYS. For the CDR3, the DNA is TGTGCCCGCCTTTTTTTACGGGACTACGAGCAGTACTCG.

The chain links TRBV27 to TRBJ2-1; D is perhaps TRBD1 (5 bases). The CDR3 has 13 amino acids. V lost 6 bases to trimming and J lost 10 bases, with 16 bases between them. Per the germline V gene, CDR1 is MNHEY and CDR2 is SMNVEV (reference sequence). The DNA of the CDR3 is TGTGCCAGCAGCAGGACATTCGGCAACGAGCAGTTCTTC. Translated, it gives CASSRTFGNEQFF.

Details on this clone: This may arise from a read error, as a much more abundant clone is one base away. The genes are TRBV9 and TRBJ2-2, with D maybe TRBD1 (6 bases). Germline V gene data show CDR1 as SGDLS and CDR2 as YYNGEE. The CDR3 consists of 14 residues. The CDR3 loop reads CASSQGSSTGELVF. The CDR3 DNA reads as TGTGCCAGCAGCCAGGGGTCGAGCACCGGGGAGCTGGTTTTT.

This clone was observed a few times. DNA for the CDR3: TGCAGTGCTAATTTCGCGGGAGCTTATACGCAGTATTTT. Translated, it gives CSANFAGAYTQYF. This chain joins TRBV20-1 and TRBJ2-3; TRBD2 matches 7 bases. V lost 4 bases and J lost 7; bases outside the gene matches: 8. This CDR3 contains 13 residues. The V gene's germline CDR1 is DFQATT and CDR2 SNEGSKA (reference sequence).

By its share, this clone is medium-sized. The J gene is TRBJ1-2, the V gene TRBV20-1; 7 bases line up with TRBD1. The length of the CDR3 is 16 residues. With V trimmed by 5 bases and J by 4 bases, 16 bases remained unmatched. Germline loops: CDR1 DFQATT, CDR2 SNEGSKA (reference sequence). In DNA, the CDR3 is TGCAGTGCTGCGAGCCTCATGACAGGGTTCTCCTATGGCTACACCTTC. Translation: CSAASLMTGFSYGYTF.